This TCR beta chain was identified in a study of blood T cell repertoires in COVID-19. About the study: Researchers got acute and convalescent COVID-19 samples from the United States, Italy and Spain.

Data came from immunoSEQ multiplex PCR; TCRdb stores just in-frame clones and leaves some out. The top ten clones hold roughly 0.7% of a sample with approximately 480,000 clones, roughly 90% of them seen once. After removal of 3 bases from V and 3 bases from J, the junction contained 10 bases not matched to a gene. This CDR3 comprises 16 residues. CDR1 is SGHRS, CDR2 YFSETQ, per germline. Participants were placed into cohorts based on the clinical history they reported. This clone was observed a few times. Sequenced input: PBMCs or T cells enriched from blood (not recorded which). This clonotype was sampled from a woman in her late teens or twenties who had recovered from COVID-19. J is TRBJ1-1 and V is TRBV5-1, with TRBD1 matching over 8 bases. The CDR3 region is CASSSRTGTKYTEAFF. CDR3 nucleotides: TGCGCCAGCAGCTCCAGGACAGGGACGAAGTACACTGAAGCTTTCTTT.